These 18 T cell receptor beta chains were sequenced from one sample in a study of T cells after yellow fever vaccination. TCRdb processed the 5' RACE reads anew with MiXCR; each CDR3 protein has one entry. The table shows 20,000 to 25,000 distinct CDR3 sequences, with 4% to 6% occurring only once. The material sequenced was PBMCs, either bulk or a sorted T-cell subset (CD4+, CD8+, memory, or dextramer-sorted; not recorded which), taken roughly 47 days after the first yellow fever vaccination. The receptor source for this set is a man younger than 35 who received the YFV17D yellow fever vaccine.

This clonotype was counted ten times or more. The rearrangement uses TRBV29-1 and TRBJ1-1, with D hard to call. V was clipped by 3 bases and J by 1 base, with 6 bases between them. CDR3 length: 12 residues. The germline CDR1 and CDR2 sequences are SQVTM and ANQGSEA. The CDR3, as DNA: TGCAGCGTTGATTCACAGAACACTGAAGCTTTCTTT. Translation: CSVDSQNTEAFF.

In this sample, this clonotype turned up many times. This chain joins TRBV20-1 and TRBJ1-1; D ambiguous. The CDR3 covers 15 residues. Deletions cut 3 bases from V and 1 base from J, with 15 bases between. In germline, CDR1 is DFQATT, CDR2 SNEGSKA (reference sequence). Here the CDR3 DNA reads TGCAGTGCTAGTTCCACCGGACGGTCGAACACTGAAGCTTTCTTT. It is translated as CSASSTGRSNTEAFF.

This clonotype was detected only a few times. This chain connects TRBV6-1 to TRBJ1-2, with 7 nucleotides matching TRBD1. CDR3 length: 14 residues. The germline V gene has CDR1 MNHNS and CDR2 SASEGT. With V trimmed by 6 bases and J by 4 bases, 8 bases remained unmatched. The CDR3 nucleotides read TGTGCCAGCAGCCGATACAGGGGTAGCTATGGCTACACCTTC. It codes for CASSRYRGSYGYTF.

This clonotype was counted at least ten times. The rearrangement uses TRBV5-1 and TRBJ2-7, with D perhaps assigned TRBD1 or TRBD2 (5 bases each). Trimming shortened V by 4 bases and J by 0 bases, and 17 bases separated the two germline ends. This CDR3 region has 16 residues. Germline V lookup: CDR1 SGHRS, CDR2 YFSETQ. Here the CDR3 DNA reads TGCGCCAGCAGCGATCCCGGGACCCAGAGCTCCTACGAGCAGTACTTC. Translated, it gives CASSDPGTQSSYEQYF.

This clonotype was picked up many times. The chain joins TRBV29-1 to TRBJ2-7; 12 nucleotides line up with TRBD1. Germline CDR1 is SQVTM and CDR2 is ANQGSEA. The CDR3 has 12 residues. DNA of the CDR3: TGCAGTGCCGGGACAGGGGGCAACGAGCAGTACTTC. Translated: CSAGTGGNEQYF.

This clonotype was picked up many times. This chain uses TRBV3-1 with TRBJ2-2; D not resolved. Trimming removed 4 bases from V and 1 base from J, with 13 bases in between. The CDR3 covers 16 residues. CDR1 LGHDT and CDR2 YNNKEL come from the germline V gene (reference sequence). CDR3 coding DNA: TGTGCCAGCAGCCCCCGCCAAGTTAAGAACACCGGGGAGCTGTTTTTT. This sequence encodes CASSPRQVKNTGELFF.

CDR3 in DNA: TGTGCCAGCAGTCCCACCAGGGGGAACACTGAAGCTTTCTTT. Its protein is CASSPTRGNTEAFF. This chain uses TRBV7-2 with TRBJ1-1; weak D call: TRBD1 (6 bases). Germline assignment: CDR1 SGHTA and CDR2 FQGNSA. This CDR3 region has 14 residues. V dropped 6 bases and J dropped 1 base, with 12 bases sitting between them.

This clonotype was seen many times. The chain recombines TRBV2 with TRBJ2-5, with D perhaps assigned TRBD1 or TRBD2 (6 bases each). The CDR3 has 12 residues. Germline CDR1 reads SNHLY; CDR2 reads FYNNEI. The V end was cut by 11 bases, the J end by 5 bases, with 15 bases between. The CDR3: CAGGQWVETQYF. CDR3 bases: TGTGCCGGGGGGCAATGGGTGGAGACCCAGTACTTC.

This clonotype was recorded at least ten times. In DNA form, the CDR3 reads TGTGCCAGCAGCTGGGGACAGGCCGATAATTCACCCCTCCACTTT. Encoded protein: CASSWGQADNSPLHF. The rearrangement links TRBV7-2 to TRBJ1-6; 8 bases align to TRBD1. V lost 4 bases to trimming and J lost 5 bases; unmatched junction nucleotides: 4. Germline V gene data show CDR1 as SGHTA and CDR2 as FQGNSA. The CDR3 loop spans 15 amino acids.

The sample holds many counts of this clonotype. The chain couples TRBV28 to TRBJ2-3; 10 nucleotides align to TRBD2. Germline-derived CDR1 and CDR2 are MDHEN and SYDVKM. V lost 4 bases, J lost 0 bases, and 10 bases stayed unmatched. The CDR3 extends over 18 amino acids. As DNA, the CDR3 is TGTGCCAGCAGTTATCCACCTAGCGGGGGCCTCAGCACAGATACGCAGTATTTT. Translated: CASSYPPSGGLSTDTQYF.

This clonotype was recorded many times. The chain combines TRBV11-2 with TRBJ1-3; D is undetermined. Trimming pared 5 bases from V and 0 bases from J, leaving 17 bases between. The CDR3 is 17 residues long. The germline gives CDR1 SGHAT, CDR2 FQNNGV. DNA for the CDR3: TGTGCCAGCAGCCGAAACCCCAAGGGCCTCTCTGGAAACACCATATATTTT. It yields the protein CASSRNPKGLSGNTIYF.

This clonotype was seen only a few times. This chain connects TRBV11-3 to TRBJ1-1, with D unclear. The V gene's germline CDR1 is SGHNT and CDR2 YENEEA. The CDR3 length is 13 residues. V shed 6 bases and J shed 5 bases, with 13 bases lying between them. As DNA, the CDR3 is TGTGCCAGCAGTTTTAGGTGGGGTACTGAAGCTTTCTTT. Translating gives CASSFRWGTEAFF.

The table lists this clonotype with many counts. One end of the junction does not line up with germline, which may come from a read error. This chain uses TRBV28 with TRBJ1-1; D is undetermined. The CDR3 is made up of 10 amino acids. The germline gives CDR1 MDHEN, CDR2 SYDVKM. The CDR3 region has the DNA TGTGCCAGCAGTTTATCGGGCAGATTATTT. It encodes CASSLSGRLF.

The sample holds many counts of this clonotype. This CDR3 reads CASRRTGLYEQYF. The CDR3 nucleotides are TGTGCCAGCAGGCGGACAGGCCTCTACGAGCAGTACTTC. The rearrangement joins TRBV7-2 to TRBJ2-7, with 7 positions matching TRBD1. The CDR3 runs 13 residues. V shed 6 bases and J 3 bases; nucleotides not matched to a gene: 5. CDR1 is SGHTA, CDR2 FQGNSA, per germline.

This clonotype was seen many times. The chain links TRBV6-5 to TRBJ1-2; D is unclear. There are 13 residues in the CDR3. Trimming took 8 bases from V and 4 from J, leaving 14 bases between them. The V gene's germline CDR1 is MNHEY and CDR2 SVGAGI. The CDR3 nucleotides read TGTGCCAGCTCCCGAGAACGTACCTATGGCTACACCTTC. Translation gives CASSRERTYGYTF.

This clonotype was recorded many times. The gene calls are TRBV5-4 and TRBJ2-1; tentatively, D is TRBD2 (7 bases). CDR1 is SGHNT and CDR2 is YYREEE in the germline V gene (reference sequence). This CDR3 has 14 amino acids. V was clipped by 3 bases and J by 8 bases, with 15 bases between them. CDR3 residues: CASSSSGGADEQFF. The CDR3 DNA reads as TGTGCCAGCAGCTCTTCTGGGGGGGCGGATGAGCAGTTCTTC.

This clonotype was picked up many times. V usage is TRBV20-1 and J usage is TRBJ2-5; unclear D gene. The V end was cut by 5 bases, the J end by 7 bases, with 17 bases between. The CDR3 length is 13 residues. Germline V gives CDR1 DFQATT, CDR2 SNEGSKA (reference sequence). CDR3 nucleotides: TGCAGTGCTCGGGTCTCGGCAATAGGGACCCAGTACTTC. Translated: CSARVSAIGTQYF.

In its sample, this clonotype was seen many times. V gene TRBV5-1 combines with J gene TRBJ2-1, with TRBD2 matching 7 bases. From germline, CDR1 is SGHRS and CDR2 YFSETQ. This CDR3 spans 14 amino acids. The V segment lost 7 bases and the J segment 2 bases; nucleotides outside the gene matches: 6. CDR3 bases: TGCGCCAGCGCCCGGGACTACCCCTACAATGAGCAGTTCTTC. Protein sequence: CASARDYPYNEQFF. The full variable domain, completed using reference TRBV5-1 and TRBJ2-1, is KAGVTQTPRYLIKTRGQQVTLSCSPISGHRSVSWYQQTPGQGLQFLFEYFSETQRNKGNFPGRFSGRQFSNSRSEMNVSTLELGDSALYLCASARDYPYNEQFFGPGTRLTVL.